This T cell receptor beta chain was found in a study of shared clonotypes between healthy human individuals. Study as a whole: Per-donor plates numbered three CD4 naive, three CD4 memory, two CD8 naive and one CD8 memory. Broader study findings: Naive subsets, compared against memory subsets, generally had larger estimated richness values.

Comment on this clone: Its specificity is unknown.

Per the authors' pipeline: Filtering was not the same, since immunoSEQ gave junction-only sequences without quality scores. The data were produced by immunoSEQ multiplex PCR, yet TCRdb's version contains in-frame clones alone and is incomplete. That table gives V, J and clone size, and the DNA gave D and trimming. The sample shows about 820,000 clones, around 93% of them seen only once. The CDR3 loop spans 13 amino acids. Trimming took 4 bases from V and 0 from J; bases not matched to a gene: 0. The germline V gene has CDR1 WNHNN and CDR2 SYGVQD (reference sequence). The naive CD8 fraction comprised CD45RO-negative cells positively selected for CCR7 and excluded terminally differentiated effector memory CD45RA+ cells.

Input material: naive CD8+ T cells sorted from blood. This sequence originates from a young man in good health. The chain joins TRBV10-1 to TRBJ2-7; 7 bases fit TRBD1. Here the CDR3 reads CASSGTGSYEQYF. The CDR3, as DNA: TGCGCCAGCAGTGGGACAGGCTCCTACGAGCAGTACTTC.